The 10 T cell receptor beta chains in this list originate from one sample, sequenced in a study of OX40 agonist ivuxolimab in advanced cancers. Only in-frame clones appear in the TCRdb table, and some are missing; sequencing was by immunoSEQ multiplex PCR. In the table there are 76,000 or so clones, about 82% of which are singletons. The material sequenced was CD4+ or CD8+ T cells sorted from blood, taken in a trial of the OX40 agonist ivuxolimab. These receptors were collected from an adult with an advanced solid tumor such as melanoma, head and neck, liver or kidney cancer.

The chain carries TRBV6-6 and TRBJ1-3; 8 bases agree with TRBD1. Germline CDR1 reads MNHNY; CDR2 reads SVGAGI (reference sequence). The CDR3 contains 16 residues. V was pared by 6 bases and J by 2 bases, with 9 bases of the junction left unmatched. The CDR3 reads CASRPPGTGAGNTIYF. CDR3 nucleotides: TGTGCCAGCAGACCACCAGGGACAGGTGCTGGAAACACCATATATTTT.

J is TRBJ2-2 and V is TRBV19; 9 bases fit TRBD1. Germline lookup yields CDR1 LNHDA and CDR2 SQIVND (reference sequence). With V trimmed by 8 bases and J by 5 bases, 6 bases remained unmatched. The length of the CDR3 is 14 residues. CDR3 nucleotide sequence: TGTGCCAGTGCACAGGGGGCAAGGACCGGGGAGCTGTTTTTT. It translates to CASAQGARTGELFF. Filled out from reference TRBV19 and TRBJ2-2, the complete variable domain reads DGGITQSPKYLFRKEGQNVTLSCEQNLNHDAMYWYRQDPGQGLRLIYYSQIVNDFQKGDIAEGYSVSREKKESFPLTVTSAQKNPTAFYLCASAQGARTGELFFGEGSRLTVL.

The J gene is TRBJ2-1, the V gene TRBV6-4; no definite D call. The CDR3 runs 9 residues. CDR1 and CDR2 from the germline V gene are MRHNA and SNTAGT. The V gene lost 10 bases and the J gene lost 7 bases, with 5 bases spanning the gap. CDR3 sequence: CATLNEQFF. Written as DNA, the CDR3 is TGTGCCACCCTGAATGAGCAGTTCTTC.

This clone occurred a few times. This chain uses TRBV30 with TRBJ1-2; D is perhaps TRBD1 (5 bases). The CDR3 consists of 14 residues. V was clipped by 4 bases and J by 7 bases, with 19 bases between them. Germline assignment: CDR1 GTSNPN and CDR2 SVGIG (reference sequence). Here the CDR3 reads CAWNAGLAGSGYTF. For the CDR3, the DNA is TGTGCCTGGAATGCGGGGCTCGCTGGGAGTGGCTACACCTTC. The whole variable domain, remainder taken from reference TRBV30 and TRBJ1-2, is SQTIHQWPATLVQPVGSPLSLECTVEGTSNPNLYWYRQAAGRGLQLLFYSVGIGQISSEVPQNLSASRPQDRQFILSSKKLLLSDSGFYLCAWNAGLAGSGYTFGSGTRLTVV.

The chain has TRBV10-3 and TRBJ2-7; possibly TRBD1 or TRBD2 for D (5 bases each). This CDR3 comprises 13 residues. Deletions cut 4 bases from V and 4 bases from J, with 11 bases between. Germline CDR1 and CDR2: ENHRY and SYGVKD. The CDR3 DNA follows: TGTGCCATCAGTGCTGAGGGGAGATACGAGCAGTACTTC. Translation gives CAISAEGRYEQYF.

The chain joins TRBV7-2 to TRBJ2-7; TRBD1 matches 7 bases. The V gene end was trimmed by 7 bases and the J gene end by 5 bases; junction bases not matched to a gene: 8. The CDR3 extends over 13 amino acids. The germline V gene encodes CDR1 SGHTA and CDR2 FQGNSA. The CDR3: CASTATGVNEQYF. CDR3 bases: TGTGCCAGCACCGCAACAGGGGTAAACGAGCAGTACTTC.

This chain uses TRBV4-2 with TRBJ1-5; D might be TRBD1 (5 bases). From germline, CDR1 is LGHNA and CDR2 YNFKEQ. CDR3 length: 15 residues. The V end lost 1 base, the J end lost 4 bases, and 11 bases lay between the germline ends. CDR3 residues: CASSQVPRGNQPQHF. The DNA for the CDR3 is TGTGCCAGCAGCCAAGTCCCTCGGGGGAATCAGCCCCAGCATTTT.

The chain employs TRBV6-5 and TRBJ1-1, with TRBD1 identical over 10 bases. This CDR3 region has 16 residues. The germline V gene has CDR1 MNHEY and CDR2 SVGAGI. V lost 2 bases to trimming and J lost 11 bases; unmatched junction nucleotides: 14. The CDR3 spells CASSYDWTGGDLMAFF. The CDR3 DNA reads as TGTGCCAGCAGTTACGATTGGACAGGGGGAGATCTTATGGCTTTCTTT.

The chain links TRBV2 to TRBJ2-5; TRBD2 is a possible D gene (7 bases). The length of the CDR3 is 15 residues. Germline CDR1 and CDR2: SNHLY and FYNNEI. V was cut by 6 bases and J by 0 bases, with 14 bases left in between. The CDR3 loop is CASRKGGTHQETQYF. In DNA, the CDR3 is TGTGCCAGCAGGAAGGGAGGGACACACCAAGAGACCCAGTACTTC.

This chain links TRBV27 with TRBJ2-7; the D gene is possibly TRBD2 (6 bases). Germline lookup yields CDR1 MNHEY and CDR2 SMNVEV (reference sequence). There are 14 residues in the CDR3. V lost 5 bases and J 5 bases, leaving 16 bases between the germline ends. Here the CDR3 DNA reads TGTGCCAGCAGTGGGCCAGGCGGGAACGACGAGCAGTACTTC. Amino acids: CASSGPGGNDEQYF.